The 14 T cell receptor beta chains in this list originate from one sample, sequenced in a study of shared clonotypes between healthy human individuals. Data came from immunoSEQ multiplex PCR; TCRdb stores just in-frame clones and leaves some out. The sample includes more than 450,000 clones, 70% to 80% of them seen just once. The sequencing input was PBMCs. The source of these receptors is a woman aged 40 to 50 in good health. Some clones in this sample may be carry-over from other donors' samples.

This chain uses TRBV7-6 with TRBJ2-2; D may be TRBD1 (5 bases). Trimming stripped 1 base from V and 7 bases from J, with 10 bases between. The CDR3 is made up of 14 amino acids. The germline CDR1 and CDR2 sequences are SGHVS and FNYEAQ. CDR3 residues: CASSLEGVYGELFF. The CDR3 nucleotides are TGTGCCAGCAGCTTAGAAGGGGTTTACGGGGAGCTGTTTTTT.

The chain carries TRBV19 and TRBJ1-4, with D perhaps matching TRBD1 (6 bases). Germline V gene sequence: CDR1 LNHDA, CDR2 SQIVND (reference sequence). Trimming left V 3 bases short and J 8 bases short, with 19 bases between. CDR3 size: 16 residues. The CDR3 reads CASSIGLSRGAEKLFF. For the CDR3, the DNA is TGTGCCAGTAGTATTGGTCTTTCCAGGGGCGCGGAAAAACTGTTTTTT.

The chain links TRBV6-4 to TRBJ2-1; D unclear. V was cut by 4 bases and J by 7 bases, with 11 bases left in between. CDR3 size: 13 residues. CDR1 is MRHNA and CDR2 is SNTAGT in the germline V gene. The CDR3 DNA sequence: TGTGCCAGCAGTGCAGGCAGGTCTAATGAGCAGTTCTTC. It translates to CASSAGRSNEQFF.

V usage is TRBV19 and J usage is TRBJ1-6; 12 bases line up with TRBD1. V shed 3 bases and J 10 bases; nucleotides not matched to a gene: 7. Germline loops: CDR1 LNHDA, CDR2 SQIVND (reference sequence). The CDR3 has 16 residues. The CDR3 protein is CASSIGTGGEGSPLHF. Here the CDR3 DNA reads TGTGCCAGTAGTATCGGGACAGGGGGCGAGGGGTCACCCCTCCACTTT.

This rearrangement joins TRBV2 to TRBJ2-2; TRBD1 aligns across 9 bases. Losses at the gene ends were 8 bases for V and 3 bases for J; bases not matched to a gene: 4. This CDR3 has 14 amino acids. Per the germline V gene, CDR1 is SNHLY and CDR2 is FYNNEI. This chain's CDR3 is CASGTGHHTGELFF. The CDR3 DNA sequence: TGTGCCAGCGGGACAGGGCATCACACCGGGGAGCTGTTTTTT.

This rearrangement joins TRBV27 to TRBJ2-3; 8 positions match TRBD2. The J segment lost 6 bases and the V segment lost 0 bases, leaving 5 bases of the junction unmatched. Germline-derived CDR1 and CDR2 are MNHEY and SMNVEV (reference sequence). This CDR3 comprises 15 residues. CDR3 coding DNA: TGTGCCAGCAGTTTATCGCGAACTAGCGGTGATACGCAGTATTTT. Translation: CASSLSRTSGDTQYF.

CDR3: CAWSVFGQYTGELFF. In DNA form, the CDR3 reads TGTGCCTGGAGTGTATTTGGGCAGTACACCGGGGAGCTGTTTTTT. The V gene is TRBV30, the J gene TRBJ2-2; no clear D. Trimming left V 0 bases short and J 3 bases short, with 11 bases between. The germline V gene encodes CDR1 GTSNPN and CDR2 SVGIG (reference sequence). The CDR3 consists of 15 residues.

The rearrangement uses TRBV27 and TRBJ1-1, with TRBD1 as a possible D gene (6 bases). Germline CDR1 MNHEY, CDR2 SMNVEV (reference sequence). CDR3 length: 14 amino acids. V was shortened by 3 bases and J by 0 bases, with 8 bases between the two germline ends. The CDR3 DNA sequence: TGTGCCAGCAGTTTGGGGACATTGAACACTGAAGCTTTCTTT. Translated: CASSLGTLNTEAFF.

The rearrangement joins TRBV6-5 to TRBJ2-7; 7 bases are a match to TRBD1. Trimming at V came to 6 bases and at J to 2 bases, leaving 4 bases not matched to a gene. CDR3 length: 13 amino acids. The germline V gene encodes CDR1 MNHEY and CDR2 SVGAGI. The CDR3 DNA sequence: TGTGCCAGCAGGCAGGGGGTCGCCTACGAGCAGTACTTC. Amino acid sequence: CASRQGVAYEQYF.

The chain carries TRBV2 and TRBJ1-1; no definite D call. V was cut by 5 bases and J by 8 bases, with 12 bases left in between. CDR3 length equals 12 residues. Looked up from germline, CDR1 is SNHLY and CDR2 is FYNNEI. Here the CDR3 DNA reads TGTGCCAGCAGTCCGGGTCCGCGGGAAGCTTTCTTT. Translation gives CASSPGPREAFF.

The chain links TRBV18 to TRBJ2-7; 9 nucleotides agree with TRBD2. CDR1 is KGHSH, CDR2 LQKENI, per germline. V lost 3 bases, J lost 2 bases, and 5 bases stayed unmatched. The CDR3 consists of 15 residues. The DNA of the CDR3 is TGTGCCAGCTCACCGACGACTAGCGGCACCTACGAGCAGTACTTC. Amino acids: CASSPTTSGTYEQYF.

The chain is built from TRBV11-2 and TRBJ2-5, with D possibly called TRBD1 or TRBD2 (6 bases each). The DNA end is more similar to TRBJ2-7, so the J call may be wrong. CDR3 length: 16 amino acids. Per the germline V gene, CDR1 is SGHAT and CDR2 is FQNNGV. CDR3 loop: CASSPWGATSSYEQYF. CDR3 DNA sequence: TGTGCCAGCAGCCCATGGGGGGCCACCAGCTCCTACGAGCAGTACTTC.

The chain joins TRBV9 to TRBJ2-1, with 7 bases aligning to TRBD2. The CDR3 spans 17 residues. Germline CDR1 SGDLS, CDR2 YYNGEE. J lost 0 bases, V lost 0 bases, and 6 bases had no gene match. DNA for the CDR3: TGTGCCAGCAGCGTAGGCAGCGGGGAGAGCTCCTACAATGAGCAGTTCTTC. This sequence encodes CASSVGSGESSYNEQFF. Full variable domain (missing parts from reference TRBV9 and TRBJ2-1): DSGVTQTPKHLITATGQRVTLRCSPRSGDLSVYWYQQSLDQGLQFLIQYYNGEERAKGNILERFSAQQFPDLHSELNLSSLELGDSALYFCASSVGSGESSYNEQFFGPGTRLTVL.

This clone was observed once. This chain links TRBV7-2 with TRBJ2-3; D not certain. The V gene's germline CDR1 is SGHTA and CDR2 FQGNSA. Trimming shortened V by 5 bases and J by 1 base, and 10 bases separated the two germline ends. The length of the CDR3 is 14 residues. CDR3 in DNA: TGTGCCAGCAGCGCGGACGCAGGCACAGATACGCAGTATTTT. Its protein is CASSADAGTDTQYF.